The clone carrying this T cell receptor beta chain was observed many times. Its antigen remains unknown. The data were taken from a study of read filtering for tumor transcriptome and immune sequencing. Findings and limits, study-wide: About 80% of IR-seq clonotypes had a single read, yet these held about 3.4% of reads. IR-seq and RNA-seq agreed better without single-read clonotypes.

From about 0.4 ug of RNA, a library with molecular barcoded alpha/delta and beta/gamma adaptors was made. TCRdb itself ran the reads through MiXCR, one entry per CDR3 protein. The sample includes 40,000 to 50,000 distinct CDR3 sequences, about 19% of them seen just once. CDR1 is MGHRA and CDR2 is YSYEKL in the germline V gene. The V and J ends lost 4 bases and 0 bases respectively, with 12 bases between them. The CDR3 loop spans 15 amino acids. This TCR derives from a donor aged 40 or older with multiple myeloma. The V and J genes are TRBV4-1 and TRBJ1-1; possible D gene TRBD1, 5 bases. Sequencing used a population of CD138-negative cells sorted from bone marrow. The chain's CDR3 is CASSRGVGVNTEAFF. The CDR3 nucleotides are TGCGCCAGCAGCCGGGGGGTTGGCGTGAACACTGAAGCTTTCTTT.